The entry below describes one T cell receptor (beta chain). The target antigen is unknown. This specimen comes from a study of cytomegalovirus exposure and HLA in healthy donors. Study at large: Ancestry clustering placed 81% of under 450 genotyped donors in the Caucasian-associated cluster.

This CDR3 has 16 residues. The V gene lost 0 bases and the J gene lost 3 bases, with 12 bases spanning the gap. Germline values: CDR1 MGHRA, CDR2 YSYEKL. The study's findings and limits: Within the data, a cluster of highly shared sequence variants was likely a sequencing artifact.

With 60 Vbeta and 13 Jbeta primers, the PCR was carried out. Profiling relied on immunoSEQ multiplex PCR, and the TCRdb table lists in-frame clones only, not all of them. The sample includes 120,000 to 150,000 clones, 60% to 85% seen only once; the top ten take over 2.5%. This chain connects TRBV4-1 to TRBJ2-1, with D tentatively TRBD2 (5 bases). The specimen was PBMCs. The sequence came from a male donor in good health and CMV-seronegative. The CDR3 bases are TGCGCCAGCAGCCAAGATTTACGACGGGACTACAATGAGCAGTTCTTC. This sequence encodes CASSQDLRRDYNEQFF.